This passage covers 22 T cell receptor beta chains from one sample sequenced in a study of CD8+CD57+ T cells in acquired aplastic anemia. Those patients picked for sequencing had displayed CD8+CD57+ cell expansion on flow cytometry. Researchers used genomic DNA as the template to profile TCR beta VDJ and CDR3. In TCRdb, the reads were re-called with MiXCR into one record per CDR3 protein. The sample has a few hundred thousand distinct CDR3 sequences; roughly 82% are singletons. The sample comprised sorted CD4+, CD8+, or CD8+CD57+ T cells (not recorded which) from PBMCs. The receptors here all came from a human donor with aplastic anemia.

The chain uses TRBV5-4 and TRBJ1-2; D ambiguous. CDR1 and CDR2 (germline): SGHNT, YYREEE (reference sequence). Trimming removed 2 bases at V and 9 bases at J, with 17 bases between. This CDR3 has 14 residues. CDR3 sequence: CASSFTSGYLRYTF. The CDR3 region has the DNA TGTGCCAGCAGCTTTACTAGCGGTTATCTCCGCTACACCTTC. The full variable domain, rest sourced from reference TRBV5-4 and TRBJ1-2, is ETGVTQSPTHLIKTRGQQVTLRCSSQSGHNTVSWYQQALGQGPQFIFQYYREEENGRGNFPPRFSGLQFPNYSSELNVNALELDDSALYLCASSFTSGYLRYTFGSGTRLTVV.

The chain uses TRBV6-5 and TRBJ2-1, with D tentatively TRBD1 (6 bases). V was shortened by 7 bases and J by 4 bases, with 17 bases between the two germline ends. The CDR3 sequence is 15 residues long. The germline gives CDR1 MNHEY, CDR2 SVGAGI. The CDR3 protein is CASKGDTWTYNEQFF. The CDR3 DNA reads as TGTGCCAGCAAGGGGGACACCTGGACGTACAATGAGCAGTTCTTC.

Worth noting for this clonotype: Given the absence of the conserved phenylalanine or tryptophan at the CDR3 end, a read error is likely. V and J are TRBV2 and TRBJ2-7, with 9 positions matching TRBD1. CDR1 is SNHLY and CDR2 is FYNNEI in the germline V gene. This CDR3 spans 11 amino acids. The CDR3 coding sequence is TGTGCCCGTGGGACAGGGTACGGGCAGTACCTC. It translates to CARGTGYGQYL.

About this clonotype itself: One junction end does not reproduce the germline sequence, and a read error may be involved. The J gene is TRBJ1-6, the V gene TRBV15; no reliable D call. The CDR3 is 14 amino acids. Germline V gene lookup returns CDR1 LNHNV and CDR2 YYDKDF (reference sequence). CDR3: CASSSHRLPSPLHF. The CDR3 region has the DNA TGTGCCAGCAGCTCGCACAGATTACCTTCCCCGCTCCACTTT.

The chain uses TRBV14 and TRBJ2-5; D uncertain. The CDR3 has 14 residues. V shed 4 bases and J shed 11 bases, with 20 bases lying between them. Germline V gene data show CDR1 as SGHDN and CDR2 as FVKESK. CDR3 sequence reads: CASSPDGNYNEQYF. The CDR3 region has the DNA TGTGCCAGCAGCCCGGACGGCAACTACAATGAGCAGTACTTC.

This clonotype occurred a few times. The chain has TRBV15 and TRBJ2-3, with no clear D. Germline V gene data show CDR1 as LNHNV and CDR2 as YYDKDF (reference sequence). V lost 3 bases, J lost 6 bases, and 10 bases lay in between. This CDR3 has 13 amino acids. The CDR3 DNA sequence: TGTGCCACCAGCAGGGACCCTCGGGATACGCAGTATTTT. It is translated as CATSRDPRDTQYF.

Of note for this clonotype: A much larger clone differs by one base, so this may be a read error. This CDR3 is missing its conserved last phenylalanine or tryptophan, likely due to a read error. The limits of the CDR3 on the DNA are not certain, so only TCRdb's listed CDR3 is given. The gene calls are TRBV7-3 and TRBJ2-3; the D call in the table, TRBD1, was not verified against the DNA. The CDR3 region is 13 residues in length, termini included. Germline V lookup: CDR1 SGHTA, CDR2 FQGTGA. The CDR3 loop is CASSPQGTWGETH.

Remarks on this clonotype: At one end, the junction sequence differs from germline, possibly due to a read error. The chain combines TRBV2 with TRBJ1-5, with D possibly being TRBD1 (6 bases). Germline CDR1 and CDR2: SNHLY and FYNNEI. The CDR3 totals 15 residues. CDR3: CASSGGGGPNTEAFF. As DNA, the CDR3 is TGTGCCAGCAGTGGGGGGGGGGGCCCGAACACTGAAGCGTTCTTT.

Notes on this clonotype: Germline is not matched at one junction end, which may reflect a read error. The chain is built from TRBV7-9 and TRBJ1-5, with no clear D. This CDR3 spans 14 amino acids. Germline lookup yields CDR1 SEHNR and CDR2 FQNEAQ (reference sequence). The CDR3 coding sequence is TGTGCCAGCAGCGATCAAAGAAGCGGGCGGCCCCATGAGTTT. Translated: CASSDQRSGRPHEF.

As for this clonotype: The CDR3 end shows no conserved phenylalanine or tryptophan, and so a read error is likely. The DNA is omitted, as the CDR3 cannot be located on it reliably, and the CDR3 follows TCRdb's listing. The chain uses TRBV7-9 and TRBJ2-3; the tabulated D call, TRBD2, remains unverified against the DNA. Germline CDR1 SEHNR, CDR2 FQNEAQ (reference sequence). The CDR3 sequence runs 14 residues, both termini included. The CDR3 spells CASSLEGSGGSDDL.

To note about this clonotype: The conserved phenylalanine or tryptophan is not found at the CDR3 terminus, so this likely reflects a read error. Because the CDR3's place on the DNA is in doubt, the DNA is left out and the CDR3 is given as listed by TCRdb. This chain joins TRBV15 and TRBJ1-1. Germline CDR1 LNHNV, CDR2 YYDKDF (reference sequence). With termini counted, the CDR3 has 15 amino acids. The CDR3 region is CASSEGSGMNTEDFV.

The chain combines TRBV28 with TRBJ2-7; D is tentatively TRBD1 or TRBD2 (5 bases each). Germline V gene data show CDR1 as MDHEN and CDR2 as SYDVKM. The CDR3 covers 14 residues. V lost 6 bases, J lost 6 bases, and 18 bases lay in between. The CDR3 DNA reads as TGTGCCAGCAGACTGAAGGGACCGCCGATCGAGCAGTACTTC. Amino acids: CASRLKGPPIEQYF.

The V call is TRBV19, the J call TRBJ1-2; D may be TRBD1 (5 bases). This CDR3 comprises 13 residues. Germline V gene sequence: CDR1 LNHDA, CDR2 SQIVND (reference sequence). V lost 8 bases, J lost 8 bases, and 18 bases lay in between. CDR3 loop: CASSAPGAGGYTF. CDR3 in DNA: TGTGCCAGTTCGGCCCCCGGGGCAGGAGGCTACACCTTC.

Notes on this clonotype: An end of the junction differs from the germline gene, which may be a read error. The chain uses TRBV7-9 and TRBJ2-3, with D possibly being TRBD1 or TRBD2 (5 bases each). The CDR3 runs to 14 residues. Germline assignment: CDR1 SEHNR and CDR2 FQNEAQ (reference sequence). The CDR3 region has the DNA TGTGCCAGCAGCTTGGCGAGGGGCGGGCTCGTATATTACTTT. Its translation is CASSLARGGLVYYF.

In this sample, this clonotype turned up once. This chain connects TRBV7-2 to TRBJ2-1, with TRBD2 as a possible D gene (6 bases). CDR1 SGHTA and CDR2 FQGNSA come from the germline V gene. Trimming shortened V by 4 bases and J by 11 bases, and 24 bases separated the two germline ends. The CDR3 consists of 16 residues. The CDR3 DNA reads TGTGCCAGCAGCTATAATAGCGGTCGCGAGAATGAGCAGCAGTTCTTC. This sequence encodes CASSYNSGRENEQQFF.

This chain links TRBV7-4 with TRBJ1-5; maybe TRBD1 (5 bases). V lost 5 bases, J lost 8 bases, and 19 bases lay in between. Germline CDR1 SGHVT, CDR2 SQSDAQ. This CDR3 is built from 15 residues. The CDR3 region is CASSVGVATNEPQHF. The CDR3 DNA sequence: TGTGCCAGCAGCGTAGGGGTCGCGACAAATGAGCCCCAGCATTTT.

This sequence joins TRBV7-3 and TRBJ2-1; the match to TRBD2 covers 7 bases. Germline CDR1 SGHTA, CDR2 FQGTGA. This CDR3 has 16 residues. V shed 3 bases, J shed 8 bases, and the junction held 13 bases outside the gene matches. CDR3 protein: CASSLTRSGASDEQFF. The CDR3 coding sequence is TGTGCCAGCAGCTTGACAAGAAGCGGGGCGAGCGATGAGCAGTTCTTC. Combining the CDR3 with reference TRBV7-3 and TRBJ2-1 gives the whole variable domain GAGVSQTPSNKVTEKGKYVELRCDPISGHTALYWYRQSLGQGPEFLIYFQGTGAADDSGLPNDRFFAVRPEGSVSTLKIQRTERGDSAVYLCASSLTRSGASDEQFFGPGTRLTVL.

The chain uses TRBV2 and TRBJ2-7; 10 bases line up with TRBD1. The CDR3 is 15 amino acids. Germline values: CDR1 SNHLY, CDR2 FYNNEI. The V and J ends lost 6 bases and 5 bases, in that order; junction bases with no gene match: 10. CDR3 loop: CASSQVSGQGDEQYF. CDR3 in DNA: TGTGCCAGCAGCCAAGTCTCCGGACAGGGGGACGAGCAGTACTTC.

CDR3 nucleotides: TGCGCCAGCAGACCACGGGACAGGGGCTTGGACTATGGCTACACCTTC. It encodes CASRPRDRGLDYGYTF. The J gene is TRBJ1-2, the V gene TRBV5-1; the match to TRBD1 covers 10 bases. V lost 5 bases to trimming and J lost 3 bases; unmatched junction nucleotides: 10. This CDR3 is 16 amino acids long. From germline, CDR1 is SGHRS and CDR2 YFSETQ.

The V call is TRBV7-6, the J call TRBJ2-7; 10 positions agree with TRBD2. CDR3 length equals 15 residues. The germline V gene encodes CDR1 SGHVS and CDR2 FNYEAQ. V gave up 1 base and J gave up 5 bases; unmatched junction bases: 5. The CDR3 bases are TGTGCCAGCAGCTTAGTTAGCGGGGGGTTGAACGAGCAGTACTTC. This codes for CASSLVSGGLNEQYF.

The sample holds one count of this clonotype. V is TRBV6-5 and J is TRBJ1-1; 8 nucleotides match TRBD1. The CDR3 has 16 residues. Unmatched junction bases numbered 8, after V lost 2 bases and J lost 3 bases. Germline V gives CDR1 MNHEY, CDR2 SVGAGI. In DNA, the CDR3 is TGTGCCAGCAGTTACGCCAGGGACAGGTGGGACACTGAAGCTTTCTTT. This translates into CASSYARDRWDTEAFF.

This clonotype was observed a handful of times. The CDR3 sequence: CASSEPGHEQYF. CDR3 sequence (DNA): TGTGCCAGCAGCGAACCCGGACACGAGCAGTACTTC. The chain is built from TRBV11-1 and TRBJ2-7; D unresolved. V lost 5 bases and J 5 bases, leaving 10 bases between the germline ends. The CDR3 covers 12 residues. Germline values: CDR1 SGHAT, CDR2 FQDESV (reference sequence). The full variable domain, completed using reference TRBV11-1 and TRBJ2-7, is EAEVAQSPRYKITEKSQAVAFWCDPISGHATLYWYRQILGQGPELLVQFQDESVVDDSQLPKDRFSAERLKGVDSTLKIQPAELGDSAMYLCASSEPGHEQYFGPGTRLTVT.